The entry that follows covers one TCR beta chain sequence. What antigen it recognizes has not been identified. It has no much larger one-base neighbor in the sample; base qualities were not kept. Cells with a CD4+CD8-CD45RO-CD45RA+ profile were isolated by FACS and defined as naive CD4+ T cells, and those with a CD8+CD4-CD45RA+CD27bright profile were defined as naive CD8+ T cells. Sorting used antibodies against CD4 (RPA-T4), CD8 (SK1), CD27 (O323), CD45RA (HI100) and CD45RO (UCHL1). The data derive from a study of healthy donors' naive CD4 and CD8 T cells (dated by TCRdb to between 2014 and 2016). With regard to the full study: Donors were selected to cover three age groups (20-25, 40-50 and 60-70 years, several each), with a mean age of around 45, and half of the donors were female. The TCR alpha libraries followed the same workflow as the beta chain, except for a newly designed primer set that covered all functional IMGT alpha gene variants. The study sequenced rearranged TCR alpha and beta chains from naive CD4+ and CD8+ T cells to test how TCR variation relates to lineage commitment. Peripheral blood mononuclear cells were collected from 20 or so healthy, unrelated individuals. The donors were HLA-typed by sequencing at HLA-A, -B, -C, -DRB1, -DQB1 and -DPB1, using the SBTexcellerator protocol, an ABI3130xl analyzer and SBTengine software.

TCRdb lists the instrument as 454 GS FLX Titanium. A previously published linear amplification protocol was used to construct TCR libraries from about 490 ng of total RNA. The sequencing itself ran on the Roche/454 Genome Sequencer using Titanium chemistry. The original pipeline was this. From roughly five of the healthy donors, a total of roughly 82,000 rearranged TCR alpha transcripts were sequenced. Duplicate transcripts were dropped, and unique TCR clonotypes were identified by the CDR3 junction according to IMGT nomenclature. In R 2.13.0, logistic regression modeled CD4 versus CD8 status on V and J genes, adjusting for donor effects, with Bonferroni correction for multiple testing. TCRdb handled the public reads itself, with Q25 trimming in fastp and clone calling in MiXCR, and kept productive beta chains. Rows merge per CDR3 protein into single entries with the most common DNA and genes. The V and J calls were determined by TCRdb, not by the authors. This sample has 150,000 to 200,000 distinct CDR3 sequences in its table, and about 70% of those were observed once. Clones ranked in the top ten supply roughly 2.4% of the sample.

Study-wide findings and limitations: The study did not directly address whether homeostatic proliferation of naive T cells might have biased the repertoire. In both chains, CD4+ lineage was associated with a positively charged CDR3 and CD8+ lineage with a negatively charged CDR3. Bias between naive CD4+ and CD8+ cells was reportedly observed for most V and J gene segments, consistently across donors and independently of HLA genotype. Around 13% of the variance in CD4/CD8 propensity appeared to be explained jointly by V genes, J genes and CDR3 charge, in a largely additive manner. Because alpha and beta chains were sequenced in bulk and could not be paired, combined chain effects were not evaluated.

Sequences SQVTM (CDR1) and ANQGSEA (CDR2) are obtained from the germline V gene. Trimming accounts for 3 bases at V and 5 bases at J, while the number of junction bases matched to no gene is 10. The CDR3 runs 15 residues from the cysteine to the phenylalanine. CDR3 DNA is the only sequence kept; it has 45 bases, read in frame from the first base. Input material: naive CD4+ and CD8+ T cells sorted from blood, pooled from several donors. Taken with the paper, the label for cell subset or site translates to: FACS-sorted naive CD4+ (CD45RO-CD45RA+) and naive CD8+ (CD45RA+CD27bright) T cells. The TCR sequence derives from a pool of human donors in good health; the sample pools cells from several healthy donors. Recombination joined TRBV29-1 with TRBJ2-3; 8 central bases correspond to TRBD2. The DNA reads as follows: TGCAGCGTTGATCCCCGCGGGAGGCGGGGAGATACGCAGTATTTT. It translates as CSVDPRGRRGDTQYF.